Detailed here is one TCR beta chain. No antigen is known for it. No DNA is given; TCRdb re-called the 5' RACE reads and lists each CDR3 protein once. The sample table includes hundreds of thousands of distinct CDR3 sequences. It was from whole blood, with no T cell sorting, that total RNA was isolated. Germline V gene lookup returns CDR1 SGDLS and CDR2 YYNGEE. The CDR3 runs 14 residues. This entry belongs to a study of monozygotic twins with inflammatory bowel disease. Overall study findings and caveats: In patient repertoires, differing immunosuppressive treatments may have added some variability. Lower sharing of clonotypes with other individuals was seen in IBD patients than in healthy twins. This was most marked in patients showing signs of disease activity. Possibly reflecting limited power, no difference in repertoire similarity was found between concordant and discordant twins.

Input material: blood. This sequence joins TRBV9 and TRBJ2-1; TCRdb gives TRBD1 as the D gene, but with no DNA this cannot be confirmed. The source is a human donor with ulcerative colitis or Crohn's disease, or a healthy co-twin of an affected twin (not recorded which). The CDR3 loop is CASSTTDSHNEQFF.